This TCR beta chain came from a study of T cell repertoires in aging, cancer and after chemotherapy. Study in general: Donors were grouped into six age bands spanning 30 or younger through 70 or older. Roughly 9.3 million TCR reads made up the full dataset. Patients with glioblastoma brain tumors were sampled before and after temozolomide-based therapy.

The CDR3 length is 13 residues. Germline V gene lookup returns CDR1 MNHEY and CDR2 SMNVEV (reference sequence). The ends were cut back, 2 bases at V and 4 bases at J, with 8 bases in the middle. A word on this clonotype: Antigen specificity is unknown.

General observations from the study: Untreated cancer patients had significantly lower blood TCR diversity than age-matched healthy donors.

TRB rearrangements spanning V, D and J were amplified using mixed TRB-A/B primers. In TCRdb, the multiplex PCR reads were re-called with MiXCR into one record per CDR3 protein. This repertoire shows roughly 2,900 distinct CDR3 sequences, about 29% found once; its top ten account for more than 3%. Peripheral blood genomic DNA, not sorted cells or RNA, was the template. V is TRBV27 and J is TRBJ1-2; D may be TRBD1 (5 bases). Sequenced input: blood. This sequence was found in a human donor with a solid tumor. The CDR3 DNA follows: TGTGCCAGCAGTTTAAGAGGGACCTATGGCTACACCTTC. This sequence encodes CASSLRGTYGYTF.